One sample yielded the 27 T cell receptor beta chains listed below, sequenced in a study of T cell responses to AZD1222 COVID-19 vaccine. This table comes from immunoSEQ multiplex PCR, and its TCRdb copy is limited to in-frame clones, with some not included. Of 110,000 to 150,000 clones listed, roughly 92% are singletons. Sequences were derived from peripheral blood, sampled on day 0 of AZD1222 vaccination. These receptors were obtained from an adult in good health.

DNA of the CDR3: TGTGCCATCAGCCGGGACAGGGGGCTCGGGAACACTGAAGCTTTCTTT. Amino acid sequence: CAISRDRGLGNTEAFF. J is TRBJ1-1 and V is TRBV10-3; 12 nucleotides line up with TRBD1. With V trimmed by 6 bases and J by 1 base, 6 bases remained unmatched. This CDR3 is 16 amino acids long. CDR1 is ENHRY, CDR2 SYGVKD, per germline.

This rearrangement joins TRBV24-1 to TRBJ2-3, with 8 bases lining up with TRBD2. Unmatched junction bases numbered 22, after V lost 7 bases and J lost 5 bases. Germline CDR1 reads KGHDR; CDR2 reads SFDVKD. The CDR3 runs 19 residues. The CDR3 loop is CATSASREGRGSPLDTQYF. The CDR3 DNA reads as TGTGCCACCAGCGCATCCCGGGAGGGCCGCGGTTCTCCTTTAGATACGCAGTATTTT.

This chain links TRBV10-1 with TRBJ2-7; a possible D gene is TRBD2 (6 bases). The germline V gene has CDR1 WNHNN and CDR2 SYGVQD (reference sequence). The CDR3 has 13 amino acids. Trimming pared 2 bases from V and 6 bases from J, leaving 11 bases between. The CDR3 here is CASSEGGVGEQYF. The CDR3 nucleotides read TGCGCCAGCAGTGAGGGCGGGGTTGGCGAGCAGTACTTC.

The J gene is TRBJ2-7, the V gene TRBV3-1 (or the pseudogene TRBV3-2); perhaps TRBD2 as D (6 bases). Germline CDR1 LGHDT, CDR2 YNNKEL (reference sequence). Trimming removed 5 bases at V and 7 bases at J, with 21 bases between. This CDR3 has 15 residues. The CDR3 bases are TGTGCCAGCAGCGTGCTTGGAGCGGGTATAGGTGAGCAGTACTTC. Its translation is CASSVLGAGIGEQYF.

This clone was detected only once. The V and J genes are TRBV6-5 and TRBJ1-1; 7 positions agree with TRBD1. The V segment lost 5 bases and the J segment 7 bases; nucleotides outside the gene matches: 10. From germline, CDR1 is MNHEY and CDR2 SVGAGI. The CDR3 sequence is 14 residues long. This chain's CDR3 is CASSPVGRGREAFF. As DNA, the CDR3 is TGTGCCAGCAGTCCGGTTGGGAGGGGGCGTGAAGCTTTCTTT.

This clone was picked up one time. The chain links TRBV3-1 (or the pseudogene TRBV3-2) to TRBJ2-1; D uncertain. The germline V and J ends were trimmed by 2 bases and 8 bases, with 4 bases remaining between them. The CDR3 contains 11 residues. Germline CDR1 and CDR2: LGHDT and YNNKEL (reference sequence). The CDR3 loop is CASSQLDEQFF. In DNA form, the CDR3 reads TGTGCCAGCAGCCAACTGGATGAGCAGTTCTTC.

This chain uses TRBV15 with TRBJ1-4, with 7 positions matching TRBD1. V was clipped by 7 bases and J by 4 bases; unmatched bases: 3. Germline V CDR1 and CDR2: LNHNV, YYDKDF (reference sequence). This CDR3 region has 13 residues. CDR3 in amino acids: CATTGTDNEKLFF. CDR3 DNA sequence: TGTGCCACCACCGGGACAGATAATGAAAAACTGTTTTTT.

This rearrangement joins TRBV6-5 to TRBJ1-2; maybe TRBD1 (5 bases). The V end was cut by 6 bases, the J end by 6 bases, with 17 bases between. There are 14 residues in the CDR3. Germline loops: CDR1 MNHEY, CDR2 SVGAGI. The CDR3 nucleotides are TGTGCCAGCAGCCACAGGTATCCGTCTGATGGCTACACCTTC. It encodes CASSHRYPSDGYTF.

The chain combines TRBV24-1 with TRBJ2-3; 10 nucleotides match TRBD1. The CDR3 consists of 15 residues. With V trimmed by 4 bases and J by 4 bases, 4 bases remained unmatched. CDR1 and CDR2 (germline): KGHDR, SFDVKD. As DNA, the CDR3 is TGTGCCACCAGTGACACCGGACAGGGGGCAGATACGCAGTATTTT. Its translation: CATSDTGQGADTQYF.

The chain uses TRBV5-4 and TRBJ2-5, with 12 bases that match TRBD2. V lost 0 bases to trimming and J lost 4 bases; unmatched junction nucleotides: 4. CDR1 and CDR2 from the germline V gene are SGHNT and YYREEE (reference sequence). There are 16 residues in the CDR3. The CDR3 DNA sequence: TGTGCCAGCAGCTTGGCGACTAGCGGGAGTGTAGAGACCCAGTACTTC. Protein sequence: CASSLATSGSVETQYF.

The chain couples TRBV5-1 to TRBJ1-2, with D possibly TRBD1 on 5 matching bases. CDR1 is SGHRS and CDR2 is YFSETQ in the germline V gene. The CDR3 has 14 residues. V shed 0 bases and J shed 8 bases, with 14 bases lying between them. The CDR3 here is CASSLARDSRGYTF. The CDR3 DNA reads TGCGCCAGCAGCTTGGCCAGGGATAGTCGGGGCTACACCTTC.

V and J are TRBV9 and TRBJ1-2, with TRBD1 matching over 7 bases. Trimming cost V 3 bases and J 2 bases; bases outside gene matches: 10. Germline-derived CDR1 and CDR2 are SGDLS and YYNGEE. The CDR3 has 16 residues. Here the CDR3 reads CASSETQGYANYGYTF. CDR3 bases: TGTGCCAGCAGCGAAACACAGGGGTACGCAAACTATGGCTACACCTTC.

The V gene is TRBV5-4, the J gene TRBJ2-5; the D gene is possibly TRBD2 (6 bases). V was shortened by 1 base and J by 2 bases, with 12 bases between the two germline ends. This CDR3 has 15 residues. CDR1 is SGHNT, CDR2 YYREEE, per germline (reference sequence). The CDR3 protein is CASSLMGSGQETQYF. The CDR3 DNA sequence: TGTGCCAGCAGCTTGATGGGTAGCGGACAAGAGACCCAGTACTTC.

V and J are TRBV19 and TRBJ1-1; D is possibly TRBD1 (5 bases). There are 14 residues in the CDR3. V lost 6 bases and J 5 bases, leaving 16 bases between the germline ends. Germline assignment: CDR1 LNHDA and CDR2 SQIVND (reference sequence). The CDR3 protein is CASRQGERGTEAFF. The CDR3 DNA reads TGTGCCAGTAGGCAAGGGGAGCGGGGGACTGAAGCTTTCTTT.

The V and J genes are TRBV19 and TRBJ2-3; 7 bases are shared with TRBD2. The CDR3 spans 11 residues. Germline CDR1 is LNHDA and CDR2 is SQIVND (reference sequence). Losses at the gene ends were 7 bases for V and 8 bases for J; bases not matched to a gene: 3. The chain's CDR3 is CASTLAGTQYF. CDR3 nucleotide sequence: TGTGCCAGTACCTTAGCGGGTACGCAGTATTTT.

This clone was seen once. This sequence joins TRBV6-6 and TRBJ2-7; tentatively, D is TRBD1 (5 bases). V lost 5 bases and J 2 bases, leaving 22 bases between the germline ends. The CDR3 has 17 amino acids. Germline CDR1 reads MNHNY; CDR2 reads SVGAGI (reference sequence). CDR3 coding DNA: TGTGCCAGCAGTCCCTCCCGAGTTCAAACAGGCACCTACGAGCAGTACTTC. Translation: CASSPSRVQTGTYEQYF.

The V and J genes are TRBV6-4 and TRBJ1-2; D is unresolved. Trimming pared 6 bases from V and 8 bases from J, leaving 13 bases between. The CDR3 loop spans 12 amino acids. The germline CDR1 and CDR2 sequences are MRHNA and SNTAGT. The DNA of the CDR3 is TGTGCCAGCAGCGGCTATGATGGAGGCTACACCTTC. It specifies CASSGYDGGYTF.

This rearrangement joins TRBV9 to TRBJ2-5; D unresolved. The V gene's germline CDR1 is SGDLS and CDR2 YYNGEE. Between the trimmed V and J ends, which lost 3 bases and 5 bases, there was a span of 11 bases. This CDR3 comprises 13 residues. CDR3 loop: CASSATLKETQYF. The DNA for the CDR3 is TGTGCCAGCAGCGCCACGTTGAAGGAGACCCAGTACTTC.

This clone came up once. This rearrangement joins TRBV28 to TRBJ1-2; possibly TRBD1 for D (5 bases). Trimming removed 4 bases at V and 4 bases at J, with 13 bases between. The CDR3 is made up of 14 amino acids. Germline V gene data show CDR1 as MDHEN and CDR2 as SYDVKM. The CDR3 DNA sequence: TGTGCCAGCAGTTCGTCAGGGAGTTCCTATGGCTACACCTTC. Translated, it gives CASSSSGSSYGYTF.

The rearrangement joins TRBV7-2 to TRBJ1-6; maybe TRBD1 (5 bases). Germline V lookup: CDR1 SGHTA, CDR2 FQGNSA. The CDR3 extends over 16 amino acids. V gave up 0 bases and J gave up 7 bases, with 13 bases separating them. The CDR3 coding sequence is TGTGCCAGCAGCTTAGCGCTTGGGACCTTAAATTCACCCCTCCACTTT. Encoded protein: CASSLALGTLNSPLHF.

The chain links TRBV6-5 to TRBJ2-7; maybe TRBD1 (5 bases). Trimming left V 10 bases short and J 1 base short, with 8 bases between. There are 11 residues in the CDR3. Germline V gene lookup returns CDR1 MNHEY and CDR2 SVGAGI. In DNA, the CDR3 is TGTGCCACCAGGGTTTCCTACGAGCAGTACTTC. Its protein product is CATRVSYEQYF.

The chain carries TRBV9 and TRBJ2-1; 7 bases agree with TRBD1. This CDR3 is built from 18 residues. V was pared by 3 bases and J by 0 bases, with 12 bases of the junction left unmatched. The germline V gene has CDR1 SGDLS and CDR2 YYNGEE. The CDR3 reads CASSERTGGLSSYNEQFF. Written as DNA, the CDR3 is TGTGCCAGCAGCGAACGGACAGGAGGATTATCCTCCTACAATGAGCAGTTCTTC.

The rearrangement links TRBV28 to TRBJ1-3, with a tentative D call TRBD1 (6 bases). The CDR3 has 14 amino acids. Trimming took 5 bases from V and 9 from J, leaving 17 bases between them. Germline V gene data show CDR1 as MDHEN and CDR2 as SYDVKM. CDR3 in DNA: TGTGCCAGCAGTCCCTTCGGGGGCTTAGGCACCATATATTTT. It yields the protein CASSPFGGLGTIYF.

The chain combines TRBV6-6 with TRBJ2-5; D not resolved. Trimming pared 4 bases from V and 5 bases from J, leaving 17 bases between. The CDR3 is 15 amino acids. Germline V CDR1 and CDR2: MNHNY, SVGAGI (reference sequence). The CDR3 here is CASSSVLTHRETQYF. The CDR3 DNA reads TGTGCCAGCAGTTCCGTACTAACCCACCGGGAGACCCAGTACTTC.

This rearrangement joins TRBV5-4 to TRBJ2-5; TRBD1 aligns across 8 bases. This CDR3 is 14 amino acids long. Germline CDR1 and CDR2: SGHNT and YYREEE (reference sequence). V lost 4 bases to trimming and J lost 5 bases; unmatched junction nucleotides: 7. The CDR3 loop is CASSLAGGRETQYF. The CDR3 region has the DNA TGTGCCAGCAGCCTCGCAGGGGGCAGGGAGACCCAGTACTTC. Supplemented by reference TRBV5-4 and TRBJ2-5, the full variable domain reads ETGVTQSPTHLIKTRGQQVTLRCSSQSGHNTVSWYQQALGQGPQFIFQYYREEENGRGNFPPRFSGLQFPNYSSELNVNALELDDSALYLCASSLAGGRETQYFGPGTRLLVL.

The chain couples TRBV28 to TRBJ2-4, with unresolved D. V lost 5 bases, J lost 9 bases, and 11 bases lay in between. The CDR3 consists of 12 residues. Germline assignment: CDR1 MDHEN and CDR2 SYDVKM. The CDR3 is CASSILDAIQYF. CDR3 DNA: TGTGCCAGCAGTATCCTAGACGCCATTCAGTACTTC.

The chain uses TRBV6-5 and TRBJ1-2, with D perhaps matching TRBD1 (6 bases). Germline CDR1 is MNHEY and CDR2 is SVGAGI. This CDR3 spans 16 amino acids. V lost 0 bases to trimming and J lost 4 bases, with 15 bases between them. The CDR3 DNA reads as TGTGCCAGCAGTTACTCCGCCGGACAGAAAGGCTATGGCTACACCTTC. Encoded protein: CASSYSAGQKGYGYTF.